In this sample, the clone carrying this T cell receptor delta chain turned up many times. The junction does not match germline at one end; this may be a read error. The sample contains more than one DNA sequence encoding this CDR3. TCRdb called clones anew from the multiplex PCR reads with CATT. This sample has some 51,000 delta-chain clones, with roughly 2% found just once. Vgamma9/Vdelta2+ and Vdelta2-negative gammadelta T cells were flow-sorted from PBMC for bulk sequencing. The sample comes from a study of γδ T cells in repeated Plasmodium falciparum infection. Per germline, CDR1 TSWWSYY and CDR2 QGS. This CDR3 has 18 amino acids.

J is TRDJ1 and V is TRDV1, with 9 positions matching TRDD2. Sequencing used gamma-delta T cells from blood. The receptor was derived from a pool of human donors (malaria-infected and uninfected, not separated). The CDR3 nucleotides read TGTGCTCTTGGGAAATCCTTCCTACCCCCCTGGGTTTTCGATAAGCTCATCTTT. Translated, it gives CALGKSFLPPWVFDKLIF.